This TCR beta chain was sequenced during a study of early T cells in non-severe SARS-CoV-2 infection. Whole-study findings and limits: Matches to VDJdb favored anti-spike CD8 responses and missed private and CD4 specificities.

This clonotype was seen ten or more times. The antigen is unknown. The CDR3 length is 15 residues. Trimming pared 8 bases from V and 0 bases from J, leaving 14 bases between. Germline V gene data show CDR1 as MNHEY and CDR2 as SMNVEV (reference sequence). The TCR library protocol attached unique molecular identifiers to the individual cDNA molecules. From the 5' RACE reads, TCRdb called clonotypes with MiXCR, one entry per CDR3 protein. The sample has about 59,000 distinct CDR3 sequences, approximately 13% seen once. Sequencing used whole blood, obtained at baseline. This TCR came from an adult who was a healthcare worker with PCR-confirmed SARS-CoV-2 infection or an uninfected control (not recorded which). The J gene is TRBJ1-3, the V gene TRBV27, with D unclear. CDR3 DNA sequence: TGTGCCAGCTCCCTCGGACTGAACTCTGGAAACACCATATATTTT. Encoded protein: CASSLGLNSGNTIYF.